Presented here are 32 T cell receptor beta chains from one specimen sequenced in a study of blood T cell repertoires in COVID-19. The data were produced by immunoSEQ multiplex PCR, yet TCRdb's version contains in-frame clones alone and is incomplete. The sample contains roughly 220,000 clones, roughly 75% of which appear only once. The sample taken for sequencing was peripheral blood. The source is a woman in her 70s with acute or convalescent COVID-19.

The V call is TRBV7-8, the J call TRBJ2-3, with TRBD2 identical over 7 bases. CDR1 and CDR2 (germline): SGHVS, FQNEAQ. The CDR3 length is 16 residues. V was pared by 5 bases and J by 4 bases, with 12 bases of the junction left unmatched. The CDR3 bases are TGTGCCAGCAGCCCCGAATGGGGGGGTTTCGCAGATACGCAGTATTTT. The encoded protein is CASSPEWGGFADTQYF.

The chain links TRBV27 to TRBJ2-5; TRBD2 is a possible D gene (5 bases). V was cut by 4 bases and J by 1 base, with 16 bases left in between. CDR1 and CDR2 (germline): MNHEY, SMNVEV (reference sequence). The CDR3 loop spans 16 amino acids. The CDR3 loop is CASSSRYGLPQETQYF. The CDR3 DNA follows: TGTGCCAGCAGTTCACGCTACGGACTGCCCCAAGAGACCCAGTACTTC.

The rearrangement joins TRBV19 to TRBJ2-5, with 12 bases identical to TRBD1. The V gene's germline CDR1 is LNHDA and CDR2 SQIVND (reference sequence). The trim removed 10 bases at V and 5 bases at J, leaving 5 bases unmatched. CDR3 length: 13 amino acids. CDR3 amino acids: CATGQGARETQYF. The CDR3 nucleotides read TGTGCCACGGGACAGGGGGCGAGGGAGACCCAGTACTTC.

This rearrangement joins TRBV30 to TRBJ2-7; 9 bases align to TRBD2. V gave up 2 bases and J gave up 7 bases; unmatched junction bases: 6. This CDR3 region has 13 residues. Per germline, CDR1 GTSNPN and CDR2 SVGIG (reference sequence). CDR3 amino acids: CAWSLAGVGEQYF. The DNA for the CDR3 is TGTGCCTGGAGTTTAGCGGGAGTCGGAGAGCAGTACTTC.

The rearrangement uses TRBV6-5 and TRBJ2-3; 7 positions match TRBD1. The CDR3 extends over 13 amino acids. The germline gives CDR1 MNHEY, CDR2 SVGAGI. V gave up 11 bases and J gave up 4 bases; unmatched junction bases: 9. CDR3 bases: TGTGCCGGGAAGGGACAGAAAGCAGATACGCAGTATTTT. Its translation: CAGKGQKADTQYF.

This chain uses TRBV4-2 with TRBJ1-4, with D possibly being TRBD1 (5 bases). Trimming cost V 1 base and J 3 bases, with 6 bases left between them. The CDR3 spans 14 residues. Germline V lookup: CDR1 LGHNA, CDR2 YNFKEQ. CDR3 region: CASSQAGSNEKLFF. The CDR3 coding sequence is TGTGCCAGCAGCCAAGCAGGGTCTAATGAAAAACTGTTTTTT.

The CDR3 loop is CASSMASGGQETQYF. The CDR3 DNA reads as TGTGCCAGTAGTATGGCTAGCGGAGGACAAGAGACCCAGTACTTC. The chain combines TRBV19 with TRBJ2-5, with TRBD2 matching 7 bases. V lost 3 bases, J lost 2 bases, and 6 bases stayed unmatched. CDR3 length: 15 residues. Looked up from germline, CDR1 is LNHDA and CDR2 is SQIVND (reference sequence).

The gene calls are TRBV6-5 and TRBJ2-7; TRBD1 matches at 10 bases. CDR3 size: 13 residues. From germline, CDR1 is MNHEY and CDR2 SVGAGI. The trim removed 8 bases at V and 2 bases at J, leaving 3 bases unmatched. The CDR3 sequence: CASGGQGTYEQYF. In nucleotides, the CDR3 is TGTGCCAGCGGGGGACAGGGGACCTACGAGCAGTACTTC.

The gene calls are TRBV12-3 or TRBV12-4 and TRBJ1-2, with D perhaps TRBD1 (6 bases). Deletions cut 6 bases from V and 1 base from J, with 9 bases between. CDR3 length: 13 amino acids. The CDR3 DNA is TGTGCCAGCAGGTACAGGGTTAACTATGGCTACACCTTC. Its translation is CASRYRVNYGYTF.

The genes are TRBV30 and TRBJ2-3, with TRBD1 matching 9 bases. The germline gives CDR1 GTSNPN, CDR2 SVGIG (reference sequence). The CDR3 runs 15 residues. Germline trimming cut 2 bases from V and 2 bases from J; bases unmatched to any gene: 5. CDR3 amino acids: CAWSPGTGTTDTQYF. The CDR3, as DNA: TGTGCCTGGAGTCCCGGGACAGGGACCACAGATACGCAGTATTTT.

The chain links TRBV11-3 to TRBJ1-1, with D unresolved. V was clipped by 1 base and J by 4 bases, with 7 bases between them. Per germline, CDR1 SGHNT and CDR2 YENEEA. There are 13 residues in the CDR3. Here the CDR3 DNA reads TGTGCCAGCAGCTTAGGCGGGGTCACTGAAGCTTTCTTT. The encoded protein is CASSLGGVTEAFF.

The rearrangement links TRBV7-2 to TRBJ1-1; a possible D gene is TRBD1 (5 bases). This CDR3 contains 13 residues. From germline, CDR1 is SGHTA and CDR2 FQGNSA. The ends were cut back, 5 bases at V and 3 bases at J, with 10 bases in the middle. The CDR3: CASSPQGDTEAFF. The CDR3 DNA reads as TGTGCCAGCAGCCCTCAGGGTGACACTGAAGCTTTCTTT. Variable domain in full (rest from reference TRBV7-2 and TRBJ1-1): GAGVSQSPSNKVTEKGKDVELRCDPISGHTALYWYRQSLGQGLEFLIYFQGNSAPDKSGLPSDRFSAERTGGSVSTLTIQRTQQEDSAVYLCASSPQGDTEAFFGQGTRLTVV.

The rearrangement uses TRBV28 and TRBJ2-7; a possible D gene is TRBD2 (5 bases). Germline CDR1 MDHEN, CDR2 SYDVKM. This CDR3 is 15 amino acids long. V was shortened by 4 bases and J by 2 bases, with 15 bases between the two germline ends. The CDR3 DNA is TGTGCCAGCAGTTCACCAGGTATAGCGACCTACGAGCAGTACTTC. It codes for CASSSPGIATYEQYF.

The chain employs TRBV6-5 and TRBJ2-1; tentatively, D is TRBD2 (6 bases). V lost 6 bases, J lost 12 bases, and 18 bases lay in between. The CDR3 extends over 13 amino acids. In germline, CDR1 is MNHEY, CDR2 SVGAGI. CDR3 in amino acids: CASSSGLSLPQFF. For the CDR3, the DNA is TGTGCCAGCAGCTCGGGACTTTCCCTCCCGCAGTTCTTC.

The chain carries TRBV24-1 and TRBJ2-3, with 14 bases that match TRBD2. The V gene's germline CDR1 is KGHDR and CDR2 SFDVKD. The CDR3 is made up of 17 amino acids. With V trimmed by 3 bases and J by 5 bases, 6 bases remained unmatched. The CDR3 spells CATSDKGTSGSQDTQYF. DNA of the CDR3: TGTGCCACCAGTGATAAAGGGACTAGCGGGAGTCAAGATACGCAGTATTTT.

This sequence joins TRBV19 and TRBJ2-4, with a weak D call TRBD1 (6 bases). The V and J ends lost 8 bases and 7 bases respectively, with 15 bases between them. Germline V lookup: CDR1 LNHDA, CDR2 SQIVND (reference sequence). The CDR3 covers 13 residues. In nucleotides, the CDR3 is TGTGCCAGTGGGGTGGACAGTGGGAACATTCAGTACTTC. Translation gives CASGVDSGNIQYF.

This clone was counted once. The rearrangement links TRBV18 to TRBJ2-1; 9 bases are a match to TRBD1. In germline, CDR1 is KGHSH, CDR2 LQKENI. Trimming cost V 6 bases and J 2 bases; bases outside gene matches: 17. The CDR3 is 19 amino acids. The CDR3 is CASSLSRDRATGAYNEQFF. In nucleotides, the CDR3 is TGTGCCAGCTCTTTGTCCCGGGACAGGGCTACGGGAGCCTACAATGAGCAGTTCTTC. The full variable domain, rest sourced from reference TRBV18 and TRBJ2-1, is NAGVMQNPRHLVRRRGQEARLRCSPMKGHSHVYWYRQLPEEGLKFMVYLQKENIIDESGMPKERFSAEFPKEGPSILRIQQVVRGDSAAYFCASSLSRDRATGAYNEQFFGPGTRLTVL.

This clone has just a few counts. The rearrangement uses TRBV19 and TRBJ1-2; weak D call: TRBD1 (5 bases). Germline V gene lookup returns CDR1 LNHDA and CDR2 SQIVND (reference sequence). Trimming pared 8 bases from V and 8 bases from J, leaving 12 bases between. The CDR3 length is 11 residues. CDR3 protein: CASGATWGYTF. The CDR3 DNA sequence: TGTGCCAGTGGGGCAACCTGGGGCTACACCTTC. Looking up the rest from reference TRBV19 and TRBJ1-2 gives the full variable domain: DGGITQSPKYLFRKEGQNVTLSCEQNLNHDAMYWYRQDPGQGLRLIYYSQIVNDFQKGDIAEGYSVSREKKESFPLTVTSAQKNPTAFYLCASGATWGYTFGSGTRLTVV.

V gene TRBV5-1 combines with J gene TRBJ2-7, with a tentative D call TRBD1 (5 bases). Germline-derived CDR1 and CDR2 are SGHRS and YFSETQ. The CDR3 spans 15 residues. With 0 bases removed from V and 5 bases from J, the gap between germline ends came to 15 bases. The CDR3 reads CASSLEGAGSNEQYF. As DNA, the CDR3 is TGCGCCAGCAGCTTGGAAGGGGCAGGGTCCAACGAGCAGTACTTC.

The chain joins TRBV23-1 to TRBJ2-1; tentative D call: TRBD1 (6 bases). TRBV23-1 is placed among ORFs of uncertain function. The CDR3 extends over 13 amino acids. The V gene lost 4 bases and the J gene lost 15 bases, with 19 bases spanning the gap. The CDR3 region has the DNA TGCGCCAGCAGTCCCCGGCAGGGGCGCCGTTGGTTCTTC. As protein: CASSPRQGRRWFF.

In its sample, this clone was seen once. The chain carries TRBV5-1 and TRBJ1-6; D unclear. V was pared by 7 bases and J by 5 bases, with 7 bases between. The CDR3 consists of 12 residues. In germline, CDR1 is SGHRS, CDR2 YFSETQ. The CDR3 coding sequence is TGCGCCAGCCGGGAGAATAATTCACCCCTCCACTTT. This encodes CASRENNSPLHF.

This clone was recorded at least ten times. This rearrangement joins TRBV3-1 (or the pseudogene TRBV3-2) to TRBJ1-1, with D perhaps TRBD1 (5 bases). V was trimmed by 4 bases and J by 0 bases, leaving 15 bases between them. The V gene's germline CDR1 is LGHDT and CDR2 YNNKEL (reference sequence). The CDR3 totals 16 residues. The CDR3 protein is CASSLRQTGLNTEAFF. The CDR3 nucleotides are TGTGCCAGCAGCCTTAGACAGACCGGGTTGAACACTGAAGCTTTCTTT.

This chain joins TRBV9 and TRBJ1-3; 7 bases are a match to TRBD1. The CDR3 has 17 residues. From germline, CDR1 is SGDLS and CDR2 YYNGEE. V dropped 0 bases and J dropped 0; count of bases not matched to a gene: 6. This CDR3 is CASSVEGQFSSGNTIYF. The CDR3 DNA reads as TGTGCCAGCAGCGTAGAGGGACAGTTCTCCTCTGGAAACACCATATATTTT.

The chain combines TRBV20-1 with TRBJ2-1; D unclear. The V end lost 3 bases, the J end lost 6 bases, and 6 bases lay between the germline ends. From germline, CDR1 is DFQATT and CDR2 SNEGSKA (reference sequence). This CDR3 has 11 amino acids. The CDR3 coding sequence is TGCAGTGCTAGGGCCCTCAATGAGCAGTTCTTC. This translates into CSARALNEQFF.

The rearrangement joins TRBV19 to TRBJ1-1; D remains unclear. This CDR3 is 12 amino acids long. Germline values: CDR1 LNHDA, CDR2 SQIVND (reference sequence). V lost 3 bases and J 8 bases, leaving 10 bases between the germline ends. CDR3 sequence reads: CASSMGYREAFF. CDR3 sequence (DNA): TGTGCCAGTAGTATGGGCTATAGGGAAGCTTTCTTT.

The chain links TRBV2 to TRBJ1-4; D remains unclear. Germline CDR1 is SNHLY and CDR2 is FYNNEI. The CDR3 consists of 15 residues. Trimming stripped 7 bases from V and 0 bases from J, with 12 bases between. The CDR3 bases are TGTGCCAGCACCGTAGAGGCTGCAACTAATGAAAAACTGTTTTTT. Its protein product is CASTVEAATNEKLFF. Based on the CDR3 plus reference TRBV2 and TRBJ1-4, the full variable domain is EPEVTQTPSHQVTQMGQEVILRCVPISNHLYFYWYRQILGQKVEFLVSFYNNEISEKSEIFDDQFSVERPDGSNFTLKIRSTKLEDSAMYFCASTVEAATNEKLFFGSGTQLSVL.

The chain combines TRBV5-1 with TRBJ1-2; D is uncertain. The CDR3 runs to 14 residues. The V and J ends lost 3 bases and 4 bases respectively, with 13 bases between them. Per the germline V gene, CDR1 is SGHRS and CDR2 is YFSETQ. CDR3 in amino acids: CASSSRPEVYGYTF. For the CDR3, the DNA is TGCGCCAGCAGCTCACGGCCGGAGGTCTATGGCTACACCTTC.

CDR3 region: CASSTQTGQNYGYTF. DNA for the CDR3: TGTGCCAGCAGCACTCAGACAGGGCAGAACTATGGCTACACCTTC. The rearrangement uses TRBV5-4 and TRBJ1-2; TRBD1 matches at 7 bases. The CDR3 loop spans 15 amino acids. The trim removed 4 bases at V and 2 bases at J, leaving 8 bases unmatched. Germline CDR1 reads SGHNT; CDR2 reads YYREEE (reference sequence).

The chain carries TRBV30 and TRBJ2-3; the D gene is possibly TRBD2 (5 bases). With 0 bases removed from V and 0 bases from J, the gap between germline ends came to 7 bases. Per the germline V gene, CDR1 is GTSNPN and CDR2 is SVGIG (reference sequence). The CDR3 contains 14 residues. The CDR3 DNA reads TGTGCCTGGAGTGTCGGCGGGAGCACAGATACGCAGTATTTT. It codes for CAWSVGGSTDTQYF.

The V and J genes are TRBV6-1 and TRBJ2-7; TRBD2 agrees at 11 bases. V was clipped by 4 bases and J by 2 bases; unmatched bases: 7. The CDR3 length is 16 residues. Germline CDR1 reads MNHNS; CDR2 reads SASEGT. The CDR3 here is CASSGTSGSQTYEQYF. In DNA form, the CDR3 reads TGTGCCAGCAGTGGTACTAGCGGGAGCCAGACCTACGAGCAGTACTTC.

This rearrangement joins TRBV6-5 to TRBJ2-7; 9 nucleotides align to TRBD1. The CDR3 is made up of 14 amino acids. CDR1 MNHEY and CDR2 SVGAGI come from the germline V gene. V dropped 7 bases and J dropped 1; count of bases not matched to a gene: 5. The chain's CDR3 is CASKGQGGSYEQYF. As DNA, the CDR3 is TGTGCCAGCAAGGGACAGGGTGGTTCCTACGAGCAGTACTTC.

The rearrangement uses TRBV9 and TRBJ2-7; maybe TRBD1 (8 bases). The CDR3 sequence is 15 residues long. The germline gives CDR1 SGDLS, CDR2 YYNGEE. V was pared by 3 bases and J by 0 bases, with 13 bases between. In DNA form, the CDR3 reads TGTGCCAGCAGCGCACAGGGGGGGAACTCCTACGAGCAGTACTTC. This sequence encodes CASSAQGGNSYEQYF.